The 18 T cell receptor beta chains below come from one sample, sequenced in a study of shared clonotypes between healthy human individuals. Sequenced by immunoSEQ multiplex PCR; TCRdb stores in-frame clones only, minus some. Of roughly 760,000 clones in the sample, less than 85% are singletons; the top ten hold 1.5% to 2%. Sample: memory CD4+ T cells sorted from blood. Documented subset: CD45RA-negative fraction. The receptors originated from a woman younger than 45 in good health.

The J gene is TRBJ2-7, the V gene TRBV6-6; TRBD1 matches at 7 bases. CDR3 length: 13 residues. Unmatched junction bases numbered 6, after V lost 5 bases and J lost 5 bases. CDR1 is MNHNY, CDR2 SVGAGI, per germline (reference sequence). The CDR3, as DNA: TGTGCCAGCAGTCCCCGACAGGGCCACGAGCAGTACTTC. Protein: CASSPRQGHEQYF.

This clone was detected once. This chain uses TRBV30 with TRBJ2-2, with D tentatively TRBD1 or TRBD2 (5 bases each). V lost 5 bases and J lost 1, with 14 bases in between. Germline-derived CDR1 and CDR2 are GTSNPN and SVGIG (reference sequence). CDR3 size: 15 residues. This chain's CDR3 is CAWHWDPLNTGELFF. CDR3 bases: TGTGCCTGGCACTGGGACCCCTTGAACACCGGGGAGCTGTTTTTT.

The V and J genes are TRBV7-2 and TRBJ2-5, with D possibly being TRBD2 (6 bases). Between the trimmed V and J ends, which lost 2 bases and 5 bases, there was a span of 15 bases. This CDR3 spans 15 amino acids. The germline V gene encodes CDR1 SGHTA and CDR2 FQGNSA. The DNA of the CDR3 is TGTGCCAGCAGCTTATCGGCGGGATCCATTGAGACCCAGTACTTC. Residues: CASSLSAGSIETQYF.

There are many counts of this clone. Within the sample, other DNA sequences also encode this same CDR3. The chain combines TRBV7-2 with TRBJ1-5; TRBD1 aligns across 7 bases. The CDR3 consists of 14 residues. CDR1 is SGHTA and CDR2 is FQGNSA in the germline V gene. V dropped 1 base and J dropped 4; count of bases not matched to a gene: 1. The CDR3 DNA follows: TGTGCCAGCAGCTTAGTACAGGGGAATCAGCCCCAGCATTTT. Its translation is CASSLVQGNQPQHF.

V gene TRBV28 combines with J gene TRBJ1-2; 9 bases are shared with TRBD1. Germline values: CDR1 MDHEN, CDR2 SYDVKM. CDR3 length: 14 residues. Unmatched junction bases numbered 9, after V lost 6 bases and J lost 7 bases. The chain's CDR3 is CASRKKQGAGGYTF. The CDR3 DNA sequence: TGTGCCAGCAGGAAAAAACAGGGGGCCGGTGGCTACACCTTC.

The chain has TRBV27 and TRBJ2-7; 8 bases agree with TRBD2. V lost 4 bases, J lost 0 bases, and 5 bases stayed unmatched. This CDR3 spans 15 amino acids. Germline lookup yields CDR1 MNHEY and CDR2 SMNVEV (reference sequence). The chain's CDR3 is CASSSRGGVSYEQYF. The CDR3 DNA follows: TGTGCCAGCAGTTCCCGGGGGGGTGTCTCCTACGAGCAGTACTTC.

The chain employs TRBV7-9 and TRBJ2-5; D remains unclear. The CDR3 loop spans 11 amino acids. The ends were cut back, 7 bases at V and 5 bases at J, with 8 bases in the middle. CDR1 is SEHNR and CDR2 is FQNEAQ in the germline V gene (reference sequence). CDR3 residues: CASTVDETQYF. CDR3 nucleotide sequence: TGTGCCAGCACAGTAGACGAGACCCAGTACTTC.

The chain has TRBV19 and TRBJ2-7; perhaps TRBD2 as D (5 bases). Per the germline V gene, CDR1 is LNHDA and CDR2 is SQIVND (reference sequence). Deletions cut 2 bases from V and 2 bases from J, with 10 bases between. The CDR3 has 14 residues. The CDR3 here is CASSIRRGPYEQYF. In DNA form, the CDR3 reads TGTGCCAGTAGTATACGTCGAGGGCCCTACGAGCAGTACTTC.

This rearrangement joins TRBV7-6 to TRBJ1-1; TRBD1 might be the D (6 bases). Trimming stripped 5 bases from V and 3 bases from J, with 13 bases between. This CDR3 contains 14 residues. Germline CDR1 and CDR2: SGHVS and FNYEAQ. The CDR3 here is CASSPFGTHTEAFF. CDR3 coding DNA: TGTGCCAGCAGCCCCTTCGGGACACACACTGAAGCTTTCTTT.

J is TRBJ2-3 and V is TRBV5-1, with 7 bases identical to TRBD1. V gave up 2 bases and J gave up 1 base; unmatched junction bases: 4. The CDR3 is made up of 15 amino acids. Germline CDR1 is SGHRS and CDR2 is YFSETQ. In DNA, the CDR3 is TGCGCCAGCAGCTTACAGGGGATGGGCACAGATACGCAGTATTTT. This translates into CASSLQGMGTDTQYF.

CDR3: CATSSAGTATDTQYF. CDR3 DNA: TGTGCCACCAGCAGTGCTGGGACAGCCACAGATACGCAGTATTTT. The J gene is TRBJ2-3, the V gene TRBV15; 7 bases are a match to TRBD1. The CDR3 has 15 amino acids. V lost 3 bases, J lost 2 bases, and 5 bases stayed unmatched. Germline CDR1 LNHNV, CDR2 YYDKDF (reference sequence).

This clone was observed once. V is TRBV7-2 and J is TRBJ2-5, with TRBD2 matching over 8 bases. Per germline, CDR1 SGHTA and CDR2 FQGNSA. The CDR3 sequence is 16 residues long. V lost 3 bases to trimming and J lost 4 bases; unmatched junction nucleotides: 10. For the CDR3, the DNA is TGTGCCAGCAGCTTTGGAGGGACTAGTAGGTTAGAGACCCAGTACTTC. As protein: CASSFGGTSRLETQYF.

The DNA for the CDR3 is TGTGCCAGCAGCCGTAGGCGAGGATCTGGGGCCAACGTCCTGACTTTC. Translation: CASSRRRGSGANVLTF. This chain links TRBV11-2 with TRBJ2-6; D is uncertain. CDR1 and CDR2 from the germline V gene are SGHAT and FQNNGV. V was pared by 5 bases and J by 1 base, with 12 bases between. The CDR3 contains 16 residues.

This clone was counted only a few times. The V and J genes are TRBV13 and TRBJ2-7, with TRBD1 matching 9 bases. CDR1 is PRHDT and CDR2 is FYEKMQ in the germline V gene (reference sequence). There are 17 residues in the CDR3. V lost 5 bases, J lost 0 bases, and 11 bases stayed unmatched. For the CDR3, the DNA is TGTGCCAGCAGCCCTCCAAGGACAGGGGAAAGCTCCTACGAGCAGTACTTC. Translating gives CASSPPRTGESSYEQYF.

The chain combines TRBV19 with TRBJ2-2; D is perhaps TRBD1 or TRBD2 (7 bases each). Germline CDR1 and CDR2: LNHDA and SQIVND (reference sequence). V lost 8 bases and J 7 bases, leaving 17 bases between the germline ends. CDR3 length: 14 amino acids. The CDR3 sequence: CASGGGGPIGELFF. The CDR3 bases are TGTGCCAGTGGGGGAGGGGGCCCCATCGGGGAGCTGTTTTTT.

This clone was observed a handful of times. The chain links TRBV2 to TRBJ2-3, with TRBD1 matching 8 bases. The CDR3 runs 14 residues. V shed 8 bases and J 3 bases; nucleotides not matched to a gene: 7. CDR1 and CDR2 from the germline V gene are SNHLY and FYNNEI. CDR3 sequence reads: CASLRQGATDTQYF. CDR3 DNA: TGTGCCAGCCTCCGTCAGGGGGCTACAGATACGCAGTATTTT.

The chain has TRBV27 and TRBJ1-1, with D uncertain. Germline V CDR1 and CDR2: MNHEY, SMNVEV (reference sequence). Between the trimmed V and J ends, which lost 6 bases and 2 bases, there was a span of 13 bases. This CDR3 is 14 amino acids long. The CDR3 protein is CASRLIDSNTEAFF. The CDR3 DNA reads TGTGCCAGCAGACTCATCGATTCAAACACTGAAGCTTTCTTT.

This clone was found many times. The chain employs TRBV27 and TRBJ2-3; D possibly corresponds to TRBD2 (5 bases). Germline loops: CDR1 MNHEY, CDR2 SMNVEV (reference sequence). V was clipped by 10 bases and J by 4 bases, with 21 bases between them. This CDR3 is 15 amino acids long. CDR3 DNA sequence: TGTGCCACCAGGAGGAGCCGCGGGTCCGCAGATACGCAGTATTTT. Protein product: CATRRSRGSADTQYF.